The next 11 T cell receptor beta chains were all read from a single sample in a study of blood T cell repertoires in COVID-19. TCRdb keeps only in-frame clones here, not all; method: immunoSEQ multiplex PCR. The table includes roughly 350,000 clones, around 87% detected once. Sample: peripheral blood. The receptors derive from a woman aged 25 to 39 with COVID-19, enrolled during active disease.

The CDR3 protein is CATSDPGQPHQPQHF. The CDR3, as DNA: TGTGCCACCAGTGACCCGGGACAGCCCCATCAGCCCCAGCATTTT. The V gene is TRBV24-1, the J gene TRBJ1-5; 7 bases are shared with TRBD1. After removal of 4 bases from V and 5 bases from J, the junction contained 7 bases not matched to a gene. This CDR3 is built from 15 residues. Germline loops: CDR1 KGHDR, CDR2 SFDVKD.

This clone has more than one count but fewer than ten. This CDR3 is CASSLRTGWTF. The CDR3 DNA is TGTGCCAGCAGCCTCCGGACAGGGTGGACCTTC. V is TRBV2 and J is TRBJ1-2, with TRBD1 matching over 8 bases. The length of the CDR3 is 11 residues. Trimming removed 6 bases from V and 14 bases from J; junction bases left unmatched: 8. Germline CDR1 and CDR2: SNHLY and FYNNEI.

This chain connects TRBV5-1 to TRBJ2-2; perhaps TRBD2 as D (6 bases). The germline V and J ends were trimmed by 2 bases and 5 bases, with 13 bases remaining between them. The CDR3 length is 15 residues. The germline V gene has CDR1 SGHRS and CDR2 YFSETQ. The CDR3 sequence is CASSFGGAVTGELFF. Here the CDR3 DNA reads TGCGCCAGCAGCTTTGGAGGGGCCGTGACCGGGGAGCTGTTTTTT. Variable domain in full (rest from reference TRBV5-1 and TRBJ2-2): KAGVTQTPRYLIKTRGQQVTLSCSPISGHRSVSWYQQTPGQGLQFLFEYFSETQRNKGNFPGRFSGRQFSNSRSEMNVSTLELGDSALYLCASSFGGAVTGELFFGEGSRLTVL.

As to this clone: This specimen includes other DNA sequences encoding the same CDR3. This sequence joins TRBV19 and TRBJ2-7; 7 bases are a match to TRBD1. The germline V gene has CDR1 LNHDA and CDR2 SQIVND (reference sequence). The CDR3 spans 14 residues. The junction had 11 bases not matched to a gene; V was cut back by 11 bases and J by 1 base. The CDR3 bases are TGTGCCTCAAAGAGGGACAGAGGGTCCTACGAGCAGTACTTC. This gives the protein CASKRDRGSYEQYF.

The chain recombines TRBV2 with TRBJ2-1; a possible D gene is TRBD2 (5 bases). CDR1 and CDR2 from the germline V gene are SNHLY and FYNNEI. V was shortened by 6 bases and J by 5 bases, with 11 bases between the two germline ends. CDR3 size: 13 residues. The DNA of the CDR3 is TGTGCCAGCAGAAGGGAGTCCCACAATGAGCAGTTCTTC. Its translation is CASRRESHNEQFF.

The rearrangement joins TRBV7-3 to TRBJ2-3; D might be TRBD2 (6 bases). Germline CDR1 is SGHTA and CDR2 is FQGTGA. V shed 5 bases and J shed 1 base, with 13 bases lying between them. The CDR3 spans 15 residues. CDR3 DNA: TGTGCCAGCAGCCAGGGACTTCCCGGCACAGATACGCAGTATTTT. This gives the protein CASSQGLPGTDTQYF. Full variable domain (missing parts from reference TRBV7-3 and TRBJ2-3): GAGVSQTPSNKVTEKGKYVELRCDPISGHTALYWYRQSLGQGPEFLIYFQGTGAADDSGLPNDRFFAVRPEGSVSTLKIQRTERGDSAVYLCASSQGLPGTDTQYFGPGTRLTVL.

This sequence joins TRBV5-1 and TRBJ1-2; D possibly corresponds to TRBD1 (5 bases). Germline V CDR1 and CDR2: SGHRS, YFSETQ. Trimming took off 5 bases at V and 4 bases at J, with 12 bases between the two ends. This CDR3 contains 13 residues. The CDR3 region is CASRSDSLYGYTF. In DNA form, the CDR3 reads TGCGCCAGCAGAAGCGACAGCCTCTATGGCTACACCTTC.

The chain has TRBV25-1 and TRBJ2-1; D is uncertain. Per the germline V gene, CDR1 is MGHDK and CDR2 is SYGVNS. V lost 4 bases and J 3 bases, leaving 4 bases between the germline ends. The CDR3 is 12 residues long. The CDR3 here is CASSAYYNEQFF. CDR3 nucleotide sequence: TGTGCCAGCAGTGCCTACTACAATGAGCAGTTCTTC.

Points on this clone: Other nucleotide sequences from this sample produce the same CDR3. The rearrangement uses TRBV30 and TRBJ1-5, with D possibly being TRBD1 (6 bases). V gave up 0 bases and J gave up 1 base, with 7 bases separating them. Germline values: CDR1 GTSNPN, CDR2 SVGIG (reference sequence). There are 14 residues in the CDR3. The CDR3 DNA reads TGTGCCTGGAGTGTCCAGGGGAGCAATCAGCCCCAGCATTTT. The encoded protein is CAWSVQGSNQPQHF.

The chain combines TRBV5-1 with TRBJ2-1; D not resolved. CDR1 is SGHRS and CDR2 is YFSETQ in the germline V gene. The V and J ends lost 1 base and 8 bases respectively, with 13 bases between them. The CDR3 contains 14 residues. The DNA of the CDR3 is TGCGCCAGCAGCTTGTTTAAAATTCGGGATGAGCAGTTCTTC. Translating gives CASSLFKIRDEQFF.

The chain has TRBV19 and TRBJ2-1, with 13 positions matching TRBD2. In germline, CDR1 is LNHDA, CDR2 SQIVND (reference sequence). The CDR3 runs to 16 residues. After removal of 4 bases from V and 3 bases from J, the junction contained 3 bases not matched to a gene. The CDR3 nucleotides read TGTGCCAGTAGTACCGGGACTAGCGGGGTCTACAATGAGCAGTTCTTC. Encoded protein: CASSTGTSGVYNEQFF.